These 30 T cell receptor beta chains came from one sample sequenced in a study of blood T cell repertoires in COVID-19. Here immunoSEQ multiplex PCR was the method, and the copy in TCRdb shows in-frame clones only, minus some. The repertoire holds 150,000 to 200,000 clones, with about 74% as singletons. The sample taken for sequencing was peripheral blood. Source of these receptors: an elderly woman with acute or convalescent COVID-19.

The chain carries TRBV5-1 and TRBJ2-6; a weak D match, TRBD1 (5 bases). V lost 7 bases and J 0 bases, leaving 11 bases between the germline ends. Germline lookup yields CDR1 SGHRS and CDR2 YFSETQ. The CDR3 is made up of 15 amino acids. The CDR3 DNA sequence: TGCGCCAGCGAAGAAGGGGCCTCTGGGGCCAACGTCCTGACTTTC. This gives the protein CASEEGASGANVLTF.

The CDR3 reads CASSAGLAENTGELFF. The CDR3, as DNA: TGTGCCAGCAGCGCCGGACTAGCTGAAAACACCGGGGAGCTGTTTTTT. The chain combines TRBV9 with TRBJ2-2; 8 bases line up with TRBD2. Germline CDR1 reads SGDLS; CDR2 reads YYNGEE. J was trimmed by 2 bases and V by 3 bases; bases with no gene match: 6. CDR3 size: 16 residues.

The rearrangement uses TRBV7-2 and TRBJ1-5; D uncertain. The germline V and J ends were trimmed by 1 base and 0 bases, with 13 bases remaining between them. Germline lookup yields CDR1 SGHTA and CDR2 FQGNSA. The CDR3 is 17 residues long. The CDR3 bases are TGTGCCAGCAGCTTAGATGAGAACAGCTATAGCAATCAGCCCCAGCATTTT. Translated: CASSLDENSYSNQPQHF.

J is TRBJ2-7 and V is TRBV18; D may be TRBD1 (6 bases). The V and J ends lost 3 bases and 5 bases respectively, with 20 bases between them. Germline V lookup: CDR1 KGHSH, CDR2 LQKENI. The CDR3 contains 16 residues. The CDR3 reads CASSPNQGSTSHEQYF. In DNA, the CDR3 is TGTGCCAGCTCACCTAATCAGGGGTCCACTAGTCACGAGCAGTACTTC.

This CDR3 is CASSRGLAGGPYTGELFF. The CDR3 DNA reads as TGTGCCAGCAGCCGAGGACTAGCGGGAGGGCCGTACACCGGGGAGCTGTTTTTT. V and J are TRBV27 and TRBJ2-2, with 15 nucleotides matching TRBD2. With 6 bases clipped from V and 3 bases from J, the junction kept 8 bases outside the gene matches. This CDR3 spans 18 amino acids. Looked up from germline, CDR1 is MNHEY and CDR2 is SMNVEV (reference sequence).

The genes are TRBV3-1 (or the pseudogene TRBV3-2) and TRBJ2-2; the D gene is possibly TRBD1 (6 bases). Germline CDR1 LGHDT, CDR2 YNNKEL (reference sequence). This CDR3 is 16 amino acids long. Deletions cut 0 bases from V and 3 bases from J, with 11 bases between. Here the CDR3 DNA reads TGTGCCAGCAGCCAAGATCAGGGACACGACACCGGGGAGCTGTTTTTT. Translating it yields CASSQDQGHDTGELFF.

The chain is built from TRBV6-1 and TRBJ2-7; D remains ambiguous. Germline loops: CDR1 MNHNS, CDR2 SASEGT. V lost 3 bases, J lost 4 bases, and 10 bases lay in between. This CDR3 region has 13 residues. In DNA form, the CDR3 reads TGTGCCAGCAGTGATAGGCTGCGGTACGAGCAGTACTTC. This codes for CASSDRLRYEQYF.

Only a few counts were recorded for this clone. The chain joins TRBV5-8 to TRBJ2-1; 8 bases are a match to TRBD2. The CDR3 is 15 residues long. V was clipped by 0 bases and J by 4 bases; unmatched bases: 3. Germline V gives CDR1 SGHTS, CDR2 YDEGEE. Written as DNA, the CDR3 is TGTGCCAGCAGCTTGGGACTAGCGTATTACAATGAGCAGTTCTTC. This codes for CASSLGLAYYNEQFF.

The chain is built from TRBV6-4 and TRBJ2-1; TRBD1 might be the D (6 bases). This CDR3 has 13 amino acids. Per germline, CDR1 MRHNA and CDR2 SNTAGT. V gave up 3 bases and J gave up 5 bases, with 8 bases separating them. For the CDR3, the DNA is TGTGCCAGCAGTGAACAGGGAAACAATGAGCAGTTCTTC. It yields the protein CASSEQGNNEQFF.

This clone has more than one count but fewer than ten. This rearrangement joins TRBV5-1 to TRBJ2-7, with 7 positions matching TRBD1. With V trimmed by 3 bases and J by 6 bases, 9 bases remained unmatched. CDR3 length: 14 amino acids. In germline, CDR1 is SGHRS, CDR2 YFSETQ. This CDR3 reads CASSSTGMDGEQYF. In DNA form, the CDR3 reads TGCGCCAGCAGCTCGACAGGGATGGATGGCGAGCAGTACTTC. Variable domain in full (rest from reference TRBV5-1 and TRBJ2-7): KAGVTQTPRYLIKTRGQQVTLSCSPISGHRSVSWYQQTPGQGLQFLFEYFSETQRNKGNFPGRFSGRQFSNSRSEMNVSTLELGDSALYLCASSSTGMDGEQYFGPGTRLTVT.

In DNA, the CDR3 is TGCGCCAGCAGCCTATGGGACAGGCCCATGAACACTGAAGCTTTCTTT. It encodes CASSLWDRPMNTEAFF. This chain links TRBV4-1 with TRBJ1-1, with TRBD1 matching over 8 bases. This CDR3 spans 16 amino acids. Looked up from germline, CDR1 is MGHRA and CDR2 is YSYEKL. V was clipped by 4 bases and J by 0 bases; unmatched bases: 7.

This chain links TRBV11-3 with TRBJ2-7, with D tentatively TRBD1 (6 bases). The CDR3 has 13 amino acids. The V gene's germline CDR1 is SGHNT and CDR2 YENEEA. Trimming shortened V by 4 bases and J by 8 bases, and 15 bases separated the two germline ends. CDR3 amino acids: CASSWGKQGQQYF. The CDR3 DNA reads TGTGCCAGCAGCTGGGGTAAACAGGGCCAGCAGTACTTC. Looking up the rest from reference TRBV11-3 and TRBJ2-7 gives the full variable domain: EAGVVQSPRYKIIEKKQPVAFWCNPISGHNTLYWYLQNLGQGPELLIRYENEEAVDDSQLPKDRFSAERLKGVDSTLKIQPAELGDSAVYLCASSWGKQGQQYFGPGTRLTVT.

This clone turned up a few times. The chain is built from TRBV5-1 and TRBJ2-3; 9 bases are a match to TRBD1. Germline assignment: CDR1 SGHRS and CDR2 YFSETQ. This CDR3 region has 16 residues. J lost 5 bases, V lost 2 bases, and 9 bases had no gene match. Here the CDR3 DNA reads TGCGCCAGCAGCTTTAGGGGGACAGGGTCTGGAGATACGCAGTATTTT. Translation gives CASSFRGTGSGDTQYF.

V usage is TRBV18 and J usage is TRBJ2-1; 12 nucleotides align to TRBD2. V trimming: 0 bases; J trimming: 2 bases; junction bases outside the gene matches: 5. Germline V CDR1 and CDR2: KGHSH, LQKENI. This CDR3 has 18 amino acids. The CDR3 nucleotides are TGTGCCAGCTCACCACCACGACTAGCGGGAGAGACCTACAATGAGCAGTTCTTC. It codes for CASSPPRLAGETYNEQFF.

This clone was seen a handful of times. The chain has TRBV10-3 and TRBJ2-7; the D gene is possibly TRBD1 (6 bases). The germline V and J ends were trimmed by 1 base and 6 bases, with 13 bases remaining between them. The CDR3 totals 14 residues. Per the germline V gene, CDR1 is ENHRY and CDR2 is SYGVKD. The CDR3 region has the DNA TGTGCCATCAGTGAGTTAGCGACAGGAGGCGAGCAGTACTTC. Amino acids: CAISELATGGEQYF.

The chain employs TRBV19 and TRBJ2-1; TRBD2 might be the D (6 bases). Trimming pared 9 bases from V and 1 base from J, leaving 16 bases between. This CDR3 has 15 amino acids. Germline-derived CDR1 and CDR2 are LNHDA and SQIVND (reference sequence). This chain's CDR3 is CASKAGTQSYNEQFF. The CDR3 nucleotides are TGTGCCAGCAAAGCCGGGACTCAATCCTACAATGAGCAGTTCTTC.

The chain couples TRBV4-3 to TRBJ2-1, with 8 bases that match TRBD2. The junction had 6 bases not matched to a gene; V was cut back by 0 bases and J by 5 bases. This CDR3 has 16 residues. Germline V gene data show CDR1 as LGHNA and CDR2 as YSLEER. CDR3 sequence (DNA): TGCGCCAGCAGCCAAGATCCCAGCGGGAGTCACAATGAGCAGTTCTTC. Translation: CASSQDPSGSHNEQFF.

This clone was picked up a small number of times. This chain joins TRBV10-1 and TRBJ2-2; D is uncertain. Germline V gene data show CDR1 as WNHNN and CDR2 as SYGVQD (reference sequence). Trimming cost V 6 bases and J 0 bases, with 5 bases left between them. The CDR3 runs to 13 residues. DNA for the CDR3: TGCGCCAGCAGGTACACGAACACCGGGGAGCTGTTTTTT. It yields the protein CASRYTNTGELFF.

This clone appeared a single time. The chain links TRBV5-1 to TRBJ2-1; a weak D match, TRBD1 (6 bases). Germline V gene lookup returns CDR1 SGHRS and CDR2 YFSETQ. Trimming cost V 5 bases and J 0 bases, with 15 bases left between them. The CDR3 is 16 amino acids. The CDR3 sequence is CASRPAGASSYNEQFF. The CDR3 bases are TGCGCCAGCAGACCGGCAGGGGCAAGCTCCTACAATGAGCAGTTCTTC.

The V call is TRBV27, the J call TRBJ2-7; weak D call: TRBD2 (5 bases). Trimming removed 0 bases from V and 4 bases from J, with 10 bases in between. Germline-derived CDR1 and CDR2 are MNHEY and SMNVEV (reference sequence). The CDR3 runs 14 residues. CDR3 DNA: TGTGCCAGCAGTTTATCGACGGGAACTTACGAGCAGTACTTC. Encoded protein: CASSLSTGTYEQYF.

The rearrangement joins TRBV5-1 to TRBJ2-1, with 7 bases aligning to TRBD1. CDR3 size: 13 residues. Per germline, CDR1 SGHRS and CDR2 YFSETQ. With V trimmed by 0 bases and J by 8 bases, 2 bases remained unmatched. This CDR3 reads CASSLGQGYEQFF. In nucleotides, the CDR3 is TGCGCCAGCAGCTTGGGACAGGGATATGAGCAGTTCTTC.

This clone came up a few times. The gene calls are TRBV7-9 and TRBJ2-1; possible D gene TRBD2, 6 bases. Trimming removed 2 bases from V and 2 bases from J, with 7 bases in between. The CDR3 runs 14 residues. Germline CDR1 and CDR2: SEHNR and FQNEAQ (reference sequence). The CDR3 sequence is CASSLPGAYNEQFF. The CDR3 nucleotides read TGTGCCAGCAGCTTACCGGGAGCCTACAATGAGCAGTTCTTC.

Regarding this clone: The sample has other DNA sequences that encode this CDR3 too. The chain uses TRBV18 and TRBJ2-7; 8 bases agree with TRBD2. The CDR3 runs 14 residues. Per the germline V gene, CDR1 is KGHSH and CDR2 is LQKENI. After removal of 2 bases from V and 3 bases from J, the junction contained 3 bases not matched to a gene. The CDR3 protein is CASSPLGLGYEQYF. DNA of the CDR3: TGTGCCAGCTCACCATTGGGACTAGGCTACGAGCAGTACTTC.

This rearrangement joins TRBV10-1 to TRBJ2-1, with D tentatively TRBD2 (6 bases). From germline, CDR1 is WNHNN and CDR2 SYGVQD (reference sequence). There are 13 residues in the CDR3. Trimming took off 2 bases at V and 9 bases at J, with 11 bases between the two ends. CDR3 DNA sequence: TGCGCCAGCAGTGAGGACGGAGGGCCTGAGCAGTTCTTC. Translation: CASSEDGGPEQFF.

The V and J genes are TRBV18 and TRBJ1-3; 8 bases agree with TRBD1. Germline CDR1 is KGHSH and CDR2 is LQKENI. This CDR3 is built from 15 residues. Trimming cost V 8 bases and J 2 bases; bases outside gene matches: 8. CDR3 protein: CASRRETGAGNTIYF. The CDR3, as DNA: TGTGCCAGCCGCAGGGAGACAGGGGCTGGAAACACCATATATTTT.

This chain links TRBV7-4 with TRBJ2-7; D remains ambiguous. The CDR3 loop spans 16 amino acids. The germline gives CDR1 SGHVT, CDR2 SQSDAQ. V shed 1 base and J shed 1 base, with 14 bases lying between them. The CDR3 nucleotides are TGTGCCAGCAGCTTAGAGGTTTTCGCGGTATCCTACGAGCAGTACTTC. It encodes CASSLEVFAVSYEQYF.

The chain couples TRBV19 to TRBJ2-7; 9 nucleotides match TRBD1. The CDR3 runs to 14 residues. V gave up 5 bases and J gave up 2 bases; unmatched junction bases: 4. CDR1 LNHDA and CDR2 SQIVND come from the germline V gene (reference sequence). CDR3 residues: CASSPGTGTYEQYF. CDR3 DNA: TGTGCCAGTAGTCCCGGGACAGGGACCTACGAGCAGTACTTC.

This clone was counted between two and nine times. CDR3 amino acids: CASSLTVNYGYTF. The CDR3 nucleotides read TGTGCCAGCAGTTTAACGGTTAACTATGGCTACACCTTC. This chain uses TRBV12-3 or TRBV12-4 with TRBJ1-2; D unresolved. V gave up 2 bases and J gave up 1 base, with 5 bases separating them. The CDR3 is made up of 13 amino acids.

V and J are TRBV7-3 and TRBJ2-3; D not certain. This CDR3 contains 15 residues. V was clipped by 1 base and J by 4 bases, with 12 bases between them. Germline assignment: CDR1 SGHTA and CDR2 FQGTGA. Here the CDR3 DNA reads TGTGCCAGCAGCTTAAGTCAGGCTGACGCAGATACGCAGTATTTT. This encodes CASSLSQADADTQYF.

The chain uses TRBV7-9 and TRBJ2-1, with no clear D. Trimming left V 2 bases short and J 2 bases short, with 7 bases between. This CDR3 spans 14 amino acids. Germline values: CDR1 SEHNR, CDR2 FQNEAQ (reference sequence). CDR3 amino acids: CASSLSRTYNEQFF. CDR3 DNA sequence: TGTGCCAGCAGCTTATCGAGGACCTACAATGAGCAGTTCTTC.